This T cell receptor beta chain was identified in a study of cytomegalovirus exposure and HLA in healthy donors. Across the whole study: Genetic ancestry analysis placed about 84% of the 410 or so donors that were genotyped in the Caucasian-associated cluster.

Primers for the PCR totalled 60 Vbeta and 13 Jbeta. The repertoire was sequenced with immunoSEQ multiplex PCR; TCRdb's copy has only in-frame clones and lacks some. The data contain fewer than 200,000 clones, roughly 77% of them singletons. A word on this clone: Its antigen remains unknown.

Notes on the study in general: Productive rates of about 87% or about 30% were seen for most TCR beta V segments in an earlier analysis. Certain sequence variants were highly shared and formed a cluster, and this cluster was likely a sequencing artifact. The later analysis indicated that the majority of CMV-associated TCR beta chains appeared HLA-restricted.

Germline values: CDR1 SGDLS, CDR2 YYNGEE. Deletions cut 6 bases from V and 8 bases from J, with 17 bases between. The CDR3 is 14 amino acids. The receptor was derived from a man aged 25-45 years in good health and CMV-seropositive. The source material was PBMCs. This chain links TRBV9 with TRBJ1-4; D remains ambiguous. CDR3 DNA: TGTGCCAGCATGCCATTGGACGGCGGGGAAAAACTGTTTTTT. It specifies CASMPLDGGEKLFF.